Following are 22 T cell receptor beta chains from one sample sequenced in a study of T cell repertoires in cytomegalovirus infection (dated by TCRdb to the late 2010s). Sequenced on an Illumina HiSeq 1500. TCRdb reran the public reads through fastp at Q25 and MiXCR, keeping productive beta chains. When rows share a CDR3 protein, they turn into one entry using the most common DNA and genes. For this sample there are approximately 150,000 distinct CDR3 sequences; under 8% appear just once. The top ten clonotypes cover under 20% of the sample. Sequenced sample: PBMCs. The receptors derive from a human donor in good health (CMV status not recorded). Some clones in this sample may be carry-over from other donors' samples.

This clonotype was seen at least ten times. The J gene is TRBJ2-1, the V gene TRBV7-2; D possibly corresponds to TRBD1 (6 bases). The CDR3 runs 15 residues. CDR1 is SGHTA, CDR2 FQGNSA, per germline. V was trimmed by 5 bases and J by 0 bases, leaving 11 bases between them. CDR3 DNA: TGTGCCAGCAGCCGTCCAGGGGTCTCCTACAATGAGCAGTTCTTC. Protein: CASSRPGVSYNEQFF.

This clonotype was counted many times. The V gene is TRBV12-3 or TRBV12-4, the J gene TRBJ2-1; D might be TRBD1 (6 bases). The CDR3 extends over 13 amino acids. V lost 3 bases, J lost 8 bases, and 11 bases lay in between. The CDR3 region is CASSFIPGDEQFF. CDR3 nucleotides: TGTGCCAGCAGTTTTATTCCAGGGGATGAGCAGTTCTTC.

The rearrangement joins TRBV2 to TRBJ1-4, with 7 nucleotides matching TRBD1. The CDR3 is made up of 14 amino acids. The ends lost 4 bases at V and 6 bases at J; junction bases unmatched: 5. The germline V gene encodes CDR1 SNHLY and CDR2 FYNNEI. CDR3 in DNA: TGTGCCAGCAGTGTGAACGGACAGGATGAAAAACTGTTTTTT. It encodes CASSVNGQDEKLFF.

This clonotype was counted at least ten times. The gene calls are TRBV14 and TRBJ1-4; D call uncertain. Germline V CDR1 and CDR2: SGHDN, FVKESK. The CDR3 sequence is 13 residues long. Trimming stripped 4 bases from V and 1 base from J, with 4 bases between. DNA of the CDR3: TGTGCCAGCAGCCGGGGAACTAATGAAAAACTGTTTTTT. Residues: CASSRGTNEKLFF.

This clonotype was observed many times. The V call is TRBV7-2, the J call TRBJ2-5, with 9 bases that match TRBD2. Germline CDR1 reads SGHTA; CDR2 reads FQGNSA. The CDR3 is 14 amino acids. With 5 bases clipped from V and 4 bases from J, the junction kept 5 bases outside the gene matches. Here the CDR3 reads CASSVGGLAETQYF. CDR3 DNA: TGTGCCAGCAGCGTAGGGGGACTAGCAGAGACCCAGTACTTC.

This clonotype appeared many times. This rearrangement joins TRBV29-1 to TRBJ1-6; a weak D match, TRBD1 (5 bases). The germline V gene encodes CDR1 SQVTM and CDR2 ANQGSEA. V lost 5 bases to trimming and J lost 2 bases, with 25 bases between them. This CDR3 region has 19 residues. CDR3 sequence (DNA): TGCAGCGTTTTTGAGGTATCCGATCAGGGATCGACCTATAATTCACCCCTCCACTTT. Encoded protein: CSVFEVSDQGSTYNSPLHF. Full variable domain (rest looked up from reference TRBV29-1 and TRBJ1-6): SAVISQKPSRDICQRGTSLTIQCQVDSQVTMMFWYRQQPGQSLTLIATANQGSEATYESGFVIDKFPISRPNLTFSTLTVSNMSPEDSSIYLCSVFEVSDQGSTYNSPLHFGNGTRLTVT.

This clonotype was picked up many times. This chain links TRBV7-2 with TRBJ2-1, with TRBD1 as a possible D gene (6 bases). The germline V gene encodes CDR1 SGHTA and CDR2 FQGNSA. This CDR3 comprises 19 residues. The V end lost 5 bases, the J end lost 5 bases, and 28 bases lay between the germline ends. The CDR3 region is CASSPGIGQRVTLNNEQFF. The CDR3 DNA reads TGTGCCAGCAGCCCTGGGATTGGACAGAGGGTAACCCTGAACAATGAGCAGTTCTTC.

This clonotype was recorded at least ten times. The rearrangement uses TRBV28 and TRBJ1-1; perhaps TRBD1 as D (5 bases). The length of the CDR3 is 14 residues. CDR1 and CDR2 (germline): MDHEN, SYDVKM. V was trimmed by 7 bases and J by 0 bases, leaving 12 bases between them. CDR3 region: CASTRDRVNTEAFF. The DNA of the CDR3 is TGTGCCAGCACCCGGGACCGTGTGAACACTGAAGCTTTCTTT.

This clonotype was found many times. Here the CDR3 DNA reads TGTGCCAGTAGAATGAAGACAGCGGCTAACTATGGCTACACCTTC. This gives the protein CASRMKTAANYGYTF. The gene calls are TRBV19 and TRBJ1-2; possible D gene TRBD1, 5 bases. Trimming pared 6 bases from V and 0 bases from J, leaving 14 bases between. The CDR3 spans 15 residues. Germline V CDR1 and CDR2: LNHDA, SQIVND (reference sequence).

This clonotype has ten or more counts. This chain joins TRBV7-9 and TRBJ2-5; D is perhaps TRBD2 (6 bases). Per the germline V gene, CDR1 is SEHNR and CDR2 is FQNEAQ (reference sequence). There are 14 residues in the CDR3. V was shortened by 5 bases and J by 0 bases, with 10 bases between the two germline ends. In DNA, the CDR3 is TGTGCCAGCAGCCACTGGAGGGACCAAGAGACCCAGTACTTC. As protein: CASSHWRDQETQYF.

This clonotype has just a few counts. This chain connects TRBV11-1 to TRBJ2-4, with D possibly being TRBD2 (5 bases). Germline V lookup: CDR1 SGHAT, CDR2 FQDESV (reference sequence). V shed 2 bases and J shed 4 bases, with 12 bases lying between them. The CDR3 runs to 15 residues. As DNA, the CDR3 is TGTGCCAGCAGCTTACTACGGGGTCCGAAAAACATTCAGTACTTC. Its protein product is CASSLLRGPKNIQYF. Combining the CDR3 with reference TRBV11-1 and TRBJ2-4 gives the whole variable domain EAEVAQSPRYKITEKSQAVAFWCDPISGHATLYWYRQILGQGPELLVQFQDESVVDDSQLPKDRFSAERLKGVDSTLKIQPAELGDSAMYLCASSLLRGPKNIQYFGAGTRLSVL.

This clonotype was seen at least ten times. The chain carries TRBV29-1 and TRBJ2-1; 9 nucleotides agree with TRBD1. The CDR3 covers 12 residues. Germline trimming cut 6 bases from V and 6 bases from J; bases unmatched to any gene: 3. Germline lookup yields CDR1 SQVTM and CDR2 ANQGSEA. CDR3 amino acids: CSVGGQGNEQFF. CDR3 bases: TGCAGCGTGGGGGGACAGGGCAATGAGCAGTTCTTC.

This clonotype was counted at least ten times. The CDR3 nucleotides read TGTGCCAGTTATCGCCAGGGAACTGGAAACACCATATATTTT. It is translated as CASYRQGTGNTIYF. The chain recombines TRBV28 with TRBJ1-3; D might be TRBD1 (5 bases). The CDR3 loop spans 14 amino acids. Germline V gives CDR1 MDHEN, CDR2 SYDVKM. Deletions cut 9 bases from V and 2 bases from J, with 14 bases between. Full variable domain (rest looked up from reference TRBV28 and TRBJ1-3): DVKVTQSSRYLVKRTGEKVFLECVQDMDHENMFWYRQDPGLGLRLIYFSYDVKMKEKGDIPEGYSVSREKKERFSLILESASTNQTSMYLCASYRQGTGNTIYFGEGSWLTVV.

In its sample, this clonotype was seen a few times. The chain recombines TRBV5-1 with TRBJ2-3; D is unclear. Germline V lookup: CDR1 SGHRS, CDR2 YFSETQ. Trimming stripped 0 bases from V and 0 bases from J, with 8 bases between. The CDR3 totals 15 residues. CDR3 sequence: CASSLEDPSTDTQYF. CDR3 coding DNA: TGCGCCAGCAGCTTGGAGGACCCAAGCACAGATACGCAGTATTTT.

The DNA for the CDR3 is TGTGCCACCAGCAGAGATCCGACAGGGGTCTATGGCTACACCTTC. Its protein product is CATSRDPTGVYGYTF. The chain links TRBV15 to TRBJ1-2, with 8 bases that match TRBD1. CDR3 length: 15 amino acids. The germline V gene encodes CDR1 LNHNV and CDR2 YYDKDF (reference sequence). Germline trimming cut 0 bases from V and 4 bases from J; bases unmatched to any gene: 4.

This clonotype has a count of ten or more. The V call is TRBV5-1, the J call TRBJ2-3; the D is unclear. Per germline, CDR1 SGHRS and CDR2 YFSETQ. The CDR3 is 11 residues long. The V end was cut by 0 bases, the J end by 6 bases, with 2 bases between. CDR3 bases: TGCGCCAGCAGCTTGGTGGATACGCAGTATTTT. It specifies CASSLVDTQYF.

The V and J genes are TRBV6-2 or TRBV6-3 and TRBJ2-3, with 10 bases aligning to TRBD2. V was pared by 6 bases and J by 2 bases, with 8 bases of the junction left unmatched. CDR3 length: 16 amino acids. Germline lookup yields CDR1 MNHEY and CDR2 SVGEGT. The CDR3 is CASSFGLADYTDTQYF. In DNA form, the CDR3 reads TGTGCCAGCAGCTTCGGACTAGCGGACTACACAGATACGCAGTATTTT.

This clonotype was counted ten times or more. The chain couples TRBV7-8 to TRBJ2-7; 11 positions match TRBD2. This CDR3 contains 16 residues. Germline CDR1 is SGHVS and CDR2 is FQNEAQ. Unmatched junction bases numbered 11, after V lost 3 bases and J lost 7 bases. The CDR3 loop reads CASSFALAGVSLEQYF. The CDR3 DNA reads TGTGCCAGCAGCTTCGCACTAGCGGGGGTATCGTTGGAGCAGTACTTC.

The J gene is TRBJ2-7, the V gene TRBV3-1; D gene uncertain. V gave up 0 bases and J gave up 2 bases, with 11 bases separating them. This CDR3 contains 15 residues. Germline V gives CDR1 LGHDT, CDR2 YNNKEL (reference sequence). The CDR3 loop reads CASSQDPRAAYEQYF. In DNA form, the CDR3 reads TGTGCCAGCAGCCAAGATCCGCGCGCTGCCTACGAGCAGTACTTC.

This clonotype was recorded at least ten times. The chain employs TRBV27 and TRBJ2-5, with 8 bases matching TRBD1. This CDR3 is built from 18 residues. Germline-derived CDR1 and CDR2 are MNHEY and SMNVEV (reference sequence). With 2 bases clipped from V and 2 bases from J, the junction kept 13 bases outside the gene matches. The CDR3 sequence: CASSLRGMGDRRQETQYF. The CDR3 DNA is TGTGCCAGCAGTTTAAGGGGGATGGGGGACAGGAGACAAGAGACCCAGTACTTC.

At least ten counts were recorded for this clonotype. The chain carries TRBV12-3 or TRBV12-4 and TRBJ1-2, with D uncertain. V was clipped by 6 bases and J by 3 bases, with 11 bases between them. The CDR3 spans 13 residues. CDR3: CASSSRRDYGYTF. The CDR3 bases are TGTGCCAGCAGCAGCCGGAGGGACTATGGCTACACCTTC.

J is TRBJ2-7 and V is TRBV20-1, with D possibly matching TRBD2 (7 bases). Germline V CDR1 and CDR2: DFQATT, SNEGSKA (reference sequence). V dropped 0 bases and J dropped 3 bases, with 15 bases sitting between them. The CDR3 runs to 15 residues. CDR3 residues: CSARDFRGARYEQYF. The CDR3 nucleotides read TGCAGTGCTAGAGACTTCCGGGGGGCCCGCTACGAGCAGTACTTC.